These 32 T cell receptor beta chains were sequenced from one sample in a study of molecular identifiers for immune sequencing clone quantification. One entry per CDR3 protein results from TCRdb running MiXCR on the PCR reads. The sample lists 75,000 to 100,000 distinct CDR3 sequences, around a fifth occurring once. The sequencing input was naive CD8+ T cells from blood, with Jurkat cell RNA spiked in. Regarding subset: FACS-sorted CD8+CD4-CCR7+CD45RA+ naive T cells. The receptor set was obtained from a human donor in good health. Some libraries in this study had Jurkat cell RNA spiked in.

This clonotype was recorded at least ten times. In DNA, the CDR3 is TGTGCCAGCAGCTTTGCGGCAGGGGTTTATGGCAATCAGCCCCAGCATTTT. It specifies CASSFAAGVYGNQPQHF. V is TRBV7-2 and J is TRBJ1-5; weak D call: TRBD1 (6 bases). CDR3 length: 17 residues. CDR1 and CDR2 (germline): SGHTA, FQGNSA. The V end lost 3 bases, the J end lost 2 bases, and 17 bases lay between the germline ends. The full variable domain, its missing parts supplied by reference TRBV7-2 and TRBJ1-5, is GAGVSQSPSNKVTEKGKDVELRCDPISGHTALYWYRQSLGQGLEFLIYFQGNSAPDKSGLPSDRFSAERTGGSVSTLTIQRTQQEDSAVYLCASSFAAGVYGNQPQHFGDGTRLSIL.

This clonotype came up many times. V is TRBV2 and J is TRBJ2-3, with TRBD2 matching over 7 bases. The CDR3 length is 15 residues. With 6 bases clipped from V and 0 bases from J, the junction kept 6 bases outside the gene matches. Germline V gene data show CDR1 as SNHLY and CDR2 as FYNNEI. This CDR3 is CASRPSGLSTDTQYF. The CDR3 nucleotides read TGTGCCAGCAGGCCTAGCGGACTCAGCACAGATACGCAGTATTTT.

In its sample, this clonotype was seen many times. The CDR3 sequence is CASSQDHPGPDTAINEQFF. The CDR3 DNA reads as TGCGCCAGCAGCCAAGATCACCCCGGGCCCGATACGGCAATCAATGAGCAGTTCTTC. This chain joins TRBV4-1 and TRBJ2-1, with no clear D. V lost 0 bases to trimming and J lost 6 bases, with 24 bases between them. The CDR3 is 19 residues long. In germline, CDR1 is MGHRA, CDR2 YSYEKL.

This clonotype was counted a few times. This chain links TRBV7-9 with TRBJ1-1; no firm D call. CDR3 length equals 16 residues. Trimming took off 2 bases at V and 1 base at J, with 14 bases between the two ends. The V gene's germline CDR1 is SEHNR and CDR2 FQNEAQ (reference sequence). Here the CDR3 DNA reads TGTGCCAGCAGCTTACCCATAGGGCCGTCGAACACTGAAGCTTTCTTT. Its protein product is CASSLPIGPSNTEAFF.

This clonotype was counted ten times or more. The CDR3 region is CASSLFPPSQVNNSPLHF. CDR3 DNA sequence: TGCGCCAGCAGCCTTTTTCCCCCCTCCCAGGTGAATAATTCACCCCTCCACTTT. The rearrangement joins TRBV4-1 to TRBJ1-6, with D unresolved. This CDR3 has 18 amino acids. With 4 bases removed from V and 5 bases from J, the gap between germline ends came to 21 bases. Germline values: CDR1 MGHRA, CDR2 YSYEKL.

Ten or more counts support this clonotype. This sequence joins TRBV5-4 and TRBJ2-5, with D possibly TRBD2 on 6 matching bases. The germline gives CDR1 SGHNT, CDR2 YYREEE (reference sequence). Trimming took off 6 bases at V and 3 bases at J, with 15 bases between the two ends. This CDR3 is 14 amino acids long. CDR3 protein: CASIEWGVEETQYF. The CDR3 bases are TGTGCCAGCATTGAATGGGGGGTAGAAGAGACCCAGTACTTC.

Details on this clonotype: Being one base from a much bigger clone, this may be a read error. The CDR3 DNA is TGTGCCAGCGCCCAGAGGGGAAACACTGAAGCTTTCTTT. As protein: CASAQRGNTEAFF. The V and J genes are TRBV12-3 or TRBV12-4 and TRBJ1-1; D is possibly TRBD1 (5 bases). V gave up 8 bases and J gave up 2 bases, with 12 bases separating them. The CDR3 is 13 residues long.

As to this clonotype: This may arise from a read error, as a much more abundant clone is one base away. The V and J genes are TRBV4-1 and TRBJ1-1; 7 bases align to TRBD1. This CDR3 has 13 amino acids. The ends lost 4 bases at V and 3 bases at J; junction bases unmatched: 2. Looked up from germline, CDR1 is MGHRA and CDR2 is YSYEKL. The DNA of the CDR3 is TGCGCCAGCAGCCGAACAGGGGACACTGAAGCTTTCTTT. Encoded protein: CASSRTGDTEAFF.

This clonotype was counted at least ten times. The chain carries TRBV28 and TRBJ1-5; D is ambiguous. Deletions cut 3 bases from V and 5 bases from J, with 5 bases between. Germline CDR1 reads MDHEN; CDR2 reads SYDVKM. The CDR3 spans 12 residues. CDR3: CASSFAYQPQHF. In nucleotides, the CDR3 is TGTGCCAGCAGTTTTGCCTATCAGCCCCAGCATTTT.

The V call is TRBV12-3 or TRBV12-4, the J call TRBJ2-5, with a weak D call TRBD1 (6 bases). The CDR3 runs to 13 residues. The germline V and J ends were trimmed by 3 bases and 7 bases, with 12 bases remaining between them. For the CDR3, the DNA is TGTGCCAGCAGTTTGGGGTTAGGGGGGACCCAGTACTTC. As protein: CASSLGLGGTQYF.

This clonotype was found many times. CDR3 nucleotide sequence: TGTGCCAGCAGCCCGAAGGGACCTTCTAGTAATTCACCCCTCCACTTT. This sequence encodes CASSPKGPSSNSPLHF. This chain links TRBV7-8 with TRBJ1-6, with D maybe TRBD1 (5 bases). CDR1 is SGHVS and CDR2 is FQNEAQ in the germline V gene. V was trimmed by 5 bases and J by 6 bases, leaving 17 bases between them. The CDR3 runs 16 residues.

This clonotype appeared many times. The chain couples TRBV10-1 to TRBJ1-2; TRBD1 might be the D (5 bases). The CDR3 runs 13 residues. Germline values: CDR1 WNHNN, CDR2 SYGVQD (reference sequence). V was clipped by 2 bases and J by 7 bases, with 11 bases between them. The CDR3 sequence is CASSEDQGGGYTF. CDR3 sequence (DNA): TGCGCCAGCAGTGAGGACCAGGGCGGTGGCTACACCTTC.

This clonotype was counted at least ten times. V and J are TRBV10-1 and TRBJ2-1, with TRBD1 matching 10 bases. The V gene's germline CDR1 is WNHNN and CDR2 SYGVQD (reference sequence). The ends lost 5 bases at V and 8 bases at J; junction bases unmatched: 12. CDR3 size: 16 residues. This chain's CDR3 is CASSLRQGAPTDEQFF. CDR3 nucleotide sequence: TGCGCCAGCAGTCTACGACAGGGGGCCCCTACGGATGAGCAGTTCTTC.

This clonotype was observed a few times. The rearrangement uses TRBV6-1 and TRBJ1-1, with a tentative D call TRBD1 (6 bases). The ends were cut back, 8 bases at V and 6 bases at J, with 13 bases in the middle. CDR3 length equals 12 residues. Germline lookup yields CDR1 MNHNS and CDR2 SASEGT. CDR3 amino acids: CASLQGLSEAFF. The DNA for the CDR3 is TGTGCCAGCCTACAGGGTCTTTCTGAAGCTTTCTTT.

This clonotype was seen a handful of times. This chain links TRBV9 with TRBJ2-1; possibly TRBD1 or TRBD2 for D (5 bases each). The germline V gene has CDR1 SGDLS and CDR2 YYNGEE. V was shortened by 3 bases and J by 3 bases, with 19 bases between the two germline ends. The CDR3 is 17 residues long. CDR3: CASSAPAPGRFYNEQFF. The CDR3 DNA follows: TGTGCCAGCAGCGCCCCGGCGCCGGGACGCTTCTACAATGAGCAGTTCTTC.

This clonotype was seen ten or more times. This chain links TRBV6-6 with TRBJ2-2; no firm D call. Germline V lookup: CDR1 MNHNY, CDR2 SVGAGI (reference sequence). This CDR3 contains 12 residues. Trimming shortened V by 0 bases and J by 7 bases, and 3 bases separated the two germline ends. The CDR3 here is CASSYSNGELFF. In DNA, the CDR3 is TGTGCCAGCAGTTACTCTAACGGGGAGCTGTTTTTT.

Ten or more counts support this clonotype. This sequence joins TRBV28 and TRBJ2-7, with TRBD2 identical over 7 bases. CDR1 and CDR2 (germline): MDHEN, SYDVKM. J gave up 5 bases and V 3 bases, and 10 bases lay outside the gene matches. The CDR3 loop spans 15 amino acids. The CDR3 protein is CASSLRGLRRDEQYF. The DNA of the CDR3 is TGTGCCAGCAGTTTGAGGGGACTACGAAGGGACGAGCAGTACTTC.

With regard to this clonotype: One base away lies a much larger clone, so this may be a sequencing read error. The chain carries TRBV15 and TRBJ1-4; a weak D match, TRBD1 (5 bases). Germline V lookup: CDR1 LNHNV, CDR2 YYDKDF (reference sequence). Trimming pared 0 bases from V and 6 bases from J, leaving 14 bases between. The CDR3 spans 16 residues. The CDR3 reads CATSRDLGGTDEKLFF. DNA for the CDR3: TGTGCCACCAGCAGAGATCTCGGAGGGACTGATGAAAAACTGTTTTTT.

This clonotype was detected ten times or more. V and J are TRBV19 and TRBJ2-1, with a tentative D call TRBD2 (5 bases). This CDR3 comprises 15 residues. Looked up from germline, CDR1 is LNHDA and CDR2 is SQIVND (reference sequence). V lost 5 bases and J lost 6, with 17 bases in between. The CDR3 loop is CASSQSEGFSNEQFF. CDR3 nucleotide sequence: TGTGCCAGTAGTCAATCCGAGGGCTTTTCCAATGAGCAGTTCTTC.

This clonotype was counted at least ten times. The genes are TRBV20-1 and TRBJ2-7; the match to TRBD2 covers 13 bases. Germline V gene lookup returns CDR1 DFQATT and CDR2 SNEGSKA (reference sequence). V trimming: 4 bases; J trimming: 7 bases; junction bases outside the gene matches: 10. The CDR3 extends over 15 amino acids. The CDR3: CSANTEGLAGKEQYF. The CDR3 DNA reads as TGCAGTGCTAATACCGAGGGACTAGCGGGAAAGGAGCAGTACTTC.

In this sample, this clonotype turned up a few times. This may stem from a read error, because a much larger clone lies one nucleotide away. The rearrangement uses TRBV7-6 and TRBJ2-4; D assignment may be TRBD1 or TRBD2 (7 bases each). The CDR3 has 18 residues. Germline CDR1 reads SGHVS; CDR2 reads FNYEAQ. The CDR3 nucleotides are TGTGCCGGCAGCTCGGGGGGTCTGACAGGGTTAGCCAAAAACATTCAGTACTTC. Protein product: CAGSSGGLTGLAKNIQYF.

This clonotype was picked up many times. This chain joins TRBV11-1 and TRBJ2-2, with D perhaps given as TRBD1 or TRBD2 (6 bases each). Germline lookup yields CDR1 SGHAT and CDR2 FQDESV (reference sequence). This CDR3 region has 15 residues. The V end was cut by 6 bases, the J end by 1 base, with 12 bases between. CDR3 region: CASRLGGQNTGELFF. The CDR3 region has the DNA TGTGCCAGCAGGTTGGGGGGACAGAACACCGGGGAGCTGTTTTTT.

This clonotype came up many times. The J gene is TRBJ2-3, the V gene TRBV7-9, with 12 bases that match TRBD2. Looked up from germline, CDR1 is SEHNR and CDR2 is FQNEAQ (reference sequence). The CDR3 contains 16 residues. With 5 bases clipped from V and 5 bases from J, the junction kept 8 bases outside the gene matches. The CDR3 DNA is TGTGCCAGCAGCCCCCCCCTAGCGGGAGGGTTAGATACGCAGTATTTT. Residues: CASSPPLAGGLDTQYF.

In this sample, this clonotype turned up many times. This chain links TRBV2 with TRBJ1-4; tentatively, D is TRBD1 (6 bases). V lost 3 bases to trimming and J lost 1 base, with 12 bases between them. CDR3 length: 16 residues. In germline, CDR1 is SNHLY, CDR2 FYNNEI. CDR3 amino acids: CASSDPRGRTNEKLFF. CDR3 coding DNA: TGTGCCAGCAGTGACCCGCGGGGGCGAACTAATGAAAAACTGTTTTTT.

This clonotype was counted between two and nine times. This may be a read error, as it is one base from a much larger clone. This rearrangement joins TRBV20-1 to TRBJ2-7, with 8 bases identical to TRBD2. CDR3 length: 16 amino acids. CDR1 and CDR2 (germline): DFQATT, SNEGSKA (reference sequence). The CDR3 DNA reads TGCGGTGCTAGGGGGACGGTAGCGGGGTTATCCTACGAGCAGTACTTC. It translates to CGARGTVAGLSYEQYF.

This clonotype has a count of ten or more. The V and J genes are TRBV12-3 or TRBV12-4 and TRBJ1-1, with D unresolved. The CDR3 length is 12 residues. V was cut by 2 bases and J by 4 bases, with 5 bases left in between. Here the CDR3 reads CASSLWATEAFF. For the CDR3, the DNA is TGTGCCAGCAGTTTATGGGCCACTGAAGCTTTCTTT.

This clonotype was picked up a small number of times. This clone may be a read error of a much larger clone one base away. The CDR3 end shows no conserved phenylalanine or tryptophan, and so a read error is likely. V is TRBV5-1 and J is TRBJ1-1; perhaps TRBD1 as D (6 bases). The CDR3 runs 11 residues. CDR1 and CDR2 from the germline V gene are SGHRS and YFSETQ. DNA of the CDR3: TGCGCCAGCGGCTTGGGGGGCGAAGCTTTCTTG. Residues: CASGLGGEAFL.

This clonotype was counted ten times or more. The chain uses TRBV7-9 and TRBJ2-5; TRBD1 is a possible D gene (6 bases). This CDR3 is 15 amino acids long. In germline, CDR1 is SEHNR, CDR2 FQNEAQ (reference sequence). V lost 4 bases and J lost 4, with 16 bases in between. The CDR3 loop reads CASSSIRGTRETQYF. In DNA form, the CDR3 reads TGTGCCAGCAGCTCCATCAGGGGTACGAGAGAGACCCAGTACTTC.

This clonotype was observed at least ten times. The chain is built from TRBV11-2 and TRBJ2-5; D is possibly TRBD1 (6 bases). Germline V gene sequence: CDR1 SGHAT, CDR2 FQNNGV. Deletions cut 0 bases from V and 1 base from J, with 18 bases between. This CDR3 spans 18 amino acids. CDR3 region: CASSLDVVGGQPQETQYF. The CDR3 DNA sequence: TGTGCCAGCAGCTTAGATGTGGTAGGCGGACAGCCCCAAGAGACCCAGTACTTC.

This clonotype has a count of ten or more. The CDR3 sequence is CASSLGGTSRYEQYF. CDR3 bases: TGTGCCAGCAGCTTAGGAGGGACTAGCAGGTACGAGCAGTACTTC. V is TRBV7-6 and J is TRBJ2-7, with 9 positions matching TRBD2. J was trimmed by 4 bases and V by 1 base; bases with no gene match: 5. From germline, CDR1 is SGHVS and CDR2 FNYEAQ. This CDR3 has 15 amino acids.

This clonotype was observed many times. The J gene is TRBJ1-3, the V gene TRBV7-9; 7 bases are a match to TRBD1. The CDR3 has 17 residues. V was pared by 0 bases and J by 9 bases, with 14 bases of the junction left unmatched. Germline values: CDR1 SEHNR, CDR2 FQNEAQ (reference sequence). DNA for the CDR3: TGTGCCAGCAGCTTAGCGCGGGAGGGGGCCCGGAACGTCACCATATATTTT. This translates into CASSLAREGARNVTIYF.

The sample holds a few counts of this clonotype. V usage is TRBV19 and J usage is TRBJ1-5; D unresolved. V was trimmed by 6 bases and J by 9 bases, leaving 18 bases between them. The CDR3 is 14 residues long. Germline V gene sequence: CDR1 LNHDA, CDR2 SQIVND (reference sequence). The CDR3 bases are TGTGCCAGTAGAGAGACTGGGTGGCCTCGGCCCCAGCATTTT. It is translated as CASRETGWPRPQHF.